This TCR beta chain was retrieved from a study of cytomegalovirus exposure and HLA in healthy donors. The wider study: Sequencing of 150 million to 200 million T cells in an earlier analysis found about 120 million unique TCR beta sequences.

The ends were cut back, 5 bases at V and 0 bases at J, with 6 bases in the middle. Per germline, CDR1 LNHDA and CDR2 SQIVND (reference sequence). This CDR3 is 13 amino acids long. The PCR contained 60 Vbeta and 13 Jbeta primers. The protocol was immunoSEQ multiplex PCR, while the TCRdb copy is restricted to in-frame clones and leaves out a portion. The sample records under 150,000 clones, about 79% being singletons. The source is a man aged 30 to 45 in good health and CMV-seropositive. V is TRBV19 and J is TRBJ2-3; D is unresolved. Sequencing used PBMCs. The CDR3 coding sequence is TGTGCCAGTAGTCAGACTAGCACAGATACGCAGTATTTT. This codes for CASSQTSTDTQYF.